This TCR beta chain emerged from a study of blood T cell repertoires in COVID-19. This clone was picked up one time. The CDR3 is 13 residues long. CDR1 is SQVTM, CDR2 ANQGSEA, per germline. V lost 7 bases and J 0 bases, leaving 13 bases between the germline ends. Those who participated ranged in age from about 18 to 89 years and resided in 24 US areas. In assigning cohorts, the study relied on participant-reported clinical history. The study counted Cohort 3 donors as recovered given two negative PCRs, clearance, or symptom resolution. Sequencing was performed with immunoSEQ multiplex PCR; in TCRdb, only in-frame clones are kept and a portion is missing. The sample consists of 150,000 to 200,000 clones, around 83% of them appearing once.

This receptor was identified in a man in his forties who had recovered from COVID-19. This chain connects TRBV29-1 to TRBJ2-7; possible D gene TRBD1, 6 bases. The source material was PBMCs or T cells enriched from blood (not recorded which). The CDR3 region has the DNA TGCAGCGCCAGGACAGAAGTCTCCTACGAGCAGTACTTC. It yields the protein CSARTEVSYEQYF.